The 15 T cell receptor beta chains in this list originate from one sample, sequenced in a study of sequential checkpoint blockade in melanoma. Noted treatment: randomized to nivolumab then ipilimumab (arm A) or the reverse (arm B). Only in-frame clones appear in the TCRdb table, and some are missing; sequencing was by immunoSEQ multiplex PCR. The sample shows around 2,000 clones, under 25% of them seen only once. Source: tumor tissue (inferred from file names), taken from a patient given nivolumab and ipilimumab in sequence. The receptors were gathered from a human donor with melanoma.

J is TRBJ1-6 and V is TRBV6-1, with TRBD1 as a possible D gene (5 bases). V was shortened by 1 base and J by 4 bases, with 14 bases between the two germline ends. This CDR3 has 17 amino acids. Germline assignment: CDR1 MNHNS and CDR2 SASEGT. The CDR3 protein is CASSEGWGIIYNSPLHF. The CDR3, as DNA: TGTGCCAGCAGTGAAGGTTGGGGGATTATTTATAATTCACCCCTCCACTTT.

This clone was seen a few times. The CDR3 nucleotides read TGTGCCAGCAGTTACTCCGCTAGCGGGAGGTGGGCCATCGAGCAGTACTTC. Translating it yields CASSYSASGRWAIEQYF. V usage is TRBV6-8 and J usage is TRBJ2-7; 11 bases map to TRBD2. Germline V gives CDR1 MNHGY, CDR2 SAAAGT. J gave up 6 bases and V 0 bases, and 10 bases lay outside the gene matches. The CDR3 covers 17 residues.

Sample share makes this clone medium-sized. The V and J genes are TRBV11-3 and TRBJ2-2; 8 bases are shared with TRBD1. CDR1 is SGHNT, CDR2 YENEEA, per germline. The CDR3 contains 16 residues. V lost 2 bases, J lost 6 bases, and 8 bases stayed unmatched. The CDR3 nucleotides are TGTGCCAGCAGCTTAAGAGGACAGGGTTGGTCCGGGGAGCTGTTTTTT. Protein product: CASSLRGQGWSGELFF.

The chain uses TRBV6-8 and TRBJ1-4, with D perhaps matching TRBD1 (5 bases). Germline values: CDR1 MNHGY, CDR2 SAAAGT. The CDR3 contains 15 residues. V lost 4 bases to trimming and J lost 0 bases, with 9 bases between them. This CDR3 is CASSSGGTTNEKLFF. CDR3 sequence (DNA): TGTGCCAGCAGTTCCGGGGGGACAACTAATGAAAAACTGTTTTTT.

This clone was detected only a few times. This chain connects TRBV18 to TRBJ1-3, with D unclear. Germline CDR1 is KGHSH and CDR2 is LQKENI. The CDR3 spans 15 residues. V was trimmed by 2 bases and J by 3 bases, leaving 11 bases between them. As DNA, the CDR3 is TGTGCCAGCTCACCAACACAGCAAAGTGGAAACACCATATATTTT. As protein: CASSPTQQSGNTIYF. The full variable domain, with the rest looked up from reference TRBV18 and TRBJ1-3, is NAGVMQNPRHLVRRRGQEARLRCSPMKGHSHVYWYRQLPEEGLKFMVYLQKENIIDESGMPKERFSAEFPKEGPSILRIQQVVRGDSAAYFCASSPTQQSGNTIYFGEGSWLTVV.

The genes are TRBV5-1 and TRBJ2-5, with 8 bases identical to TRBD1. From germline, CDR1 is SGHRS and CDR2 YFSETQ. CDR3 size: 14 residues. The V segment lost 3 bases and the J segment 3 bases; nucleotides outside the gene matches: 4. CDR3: CASSWTGQKETQYF. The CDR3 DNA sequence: TGCGCCAGCAGCTGGACAGGGCAGAAAGAGACCCAGTACTTC.

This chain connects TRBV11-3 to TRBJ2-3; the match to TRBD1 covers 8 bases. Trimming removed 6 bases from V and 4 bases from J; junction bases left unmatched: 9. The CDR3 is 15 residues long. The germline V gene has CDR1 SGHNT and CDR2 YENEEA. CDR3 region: CASSSRQGSADTQYF. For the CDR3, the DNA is TGTGCCAGCAGTTCCAGACAGGGGTCCGCAGATACGCAGTATTTT.

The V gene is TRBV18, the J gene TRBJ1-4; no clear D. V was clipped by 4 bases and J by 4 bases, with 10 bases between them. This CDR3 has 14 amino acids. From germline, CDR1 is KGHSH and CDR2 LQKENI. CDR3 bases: TGTGCCAGCTCACAGGACCGAGTTAATGAAAAACTGTTTTTT. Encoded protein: CASSQDRVNEKLFF.

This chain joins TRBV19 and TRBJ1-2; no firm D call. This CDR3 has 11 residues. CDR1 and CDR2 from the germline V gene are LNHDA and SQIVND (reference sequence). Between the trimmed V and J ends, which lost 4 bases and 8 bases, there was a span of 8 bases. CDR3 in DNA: TGTGCCAGTAGTACCCCGAGGGGCTACACCTTC. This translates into CASSTPRGYTF.

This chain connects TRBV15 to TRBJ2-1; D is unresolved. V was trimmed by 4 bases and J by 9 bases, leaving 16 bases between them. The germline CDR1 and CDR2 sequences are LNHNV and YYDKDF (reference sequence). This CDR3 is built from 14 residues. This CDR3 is CATSNPAESGEQFF. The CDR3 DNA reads TGTGCCACCAGCAACCCGGCAGAGTCGGGTGAGCAGTTCTTC. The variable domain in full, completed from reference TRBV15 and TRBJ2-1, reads DAMVIQNPRYQVTQFGKPVTLSCSQTLNHNVMYWYQQKSSQAPKLLFHYYDKDFNNEADTPDNFQSRRPNTSFCFLDIRSPGLGDTAMYLCATSNPAESGEQFFGPGTRLTVL.

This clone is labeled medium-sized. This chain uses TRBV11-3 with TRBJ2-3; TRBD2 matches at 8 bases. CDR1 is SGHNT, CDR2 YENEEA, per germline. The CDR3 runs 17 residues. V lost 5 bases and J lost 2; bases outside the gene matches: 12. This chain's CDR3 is CASSLPSSGFPTDTQYF. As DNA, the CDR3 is TGTGCCAGCAGCCTGCCGTCTAGCGGGTTCCCCACAGATACGCAGTATTTT.

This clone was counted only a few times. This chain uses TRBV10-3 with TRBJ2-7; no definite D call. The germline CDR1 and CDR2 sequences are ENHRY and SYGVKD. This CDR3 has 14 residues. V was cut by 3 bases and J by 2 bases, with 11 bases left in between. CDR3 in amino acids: CAISEARLTYEQYF. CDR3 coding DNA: TGTGCCATCAGTGAAGCCCGACTTACCTACGAGCAGTACTTC.

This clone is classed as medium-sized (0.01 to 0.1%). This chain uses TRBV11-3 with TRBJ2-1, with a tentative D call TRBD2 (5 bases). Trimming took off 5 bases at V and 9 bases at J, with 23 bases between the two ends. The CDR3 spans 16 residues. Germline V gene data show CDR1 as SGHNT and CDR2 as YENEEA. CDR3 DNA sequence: TGTGCCAGCAGCCGATCCCCGCCGGGAAGTTCGGCTGAGCAGTTCTTC. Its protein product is CASSRSPPGSSAEQFF.

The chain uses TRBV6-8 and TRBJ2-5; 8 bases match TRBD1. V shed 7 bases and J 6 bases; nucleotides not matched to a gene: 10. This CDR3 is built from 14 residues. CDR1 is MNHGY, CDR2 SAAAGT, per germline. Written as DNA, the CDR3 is TGTGCCAGCACCCCCGGACAGGGCGGGAAGACCCAGTACTTC. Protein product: CASTPGQGGKTQYF.

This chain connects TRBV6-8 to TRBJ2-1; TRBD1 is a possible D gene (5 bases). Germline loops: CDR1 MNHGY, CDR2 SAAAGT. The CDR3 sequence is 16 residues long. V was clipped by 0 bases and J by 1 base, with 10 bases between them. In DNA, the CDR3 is TGTGCCAGCAGTTACTCCAGGGTGGGATCCTACAATGAGCAGTTCTTC. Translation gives CASSYSRVGSYNEQFF.